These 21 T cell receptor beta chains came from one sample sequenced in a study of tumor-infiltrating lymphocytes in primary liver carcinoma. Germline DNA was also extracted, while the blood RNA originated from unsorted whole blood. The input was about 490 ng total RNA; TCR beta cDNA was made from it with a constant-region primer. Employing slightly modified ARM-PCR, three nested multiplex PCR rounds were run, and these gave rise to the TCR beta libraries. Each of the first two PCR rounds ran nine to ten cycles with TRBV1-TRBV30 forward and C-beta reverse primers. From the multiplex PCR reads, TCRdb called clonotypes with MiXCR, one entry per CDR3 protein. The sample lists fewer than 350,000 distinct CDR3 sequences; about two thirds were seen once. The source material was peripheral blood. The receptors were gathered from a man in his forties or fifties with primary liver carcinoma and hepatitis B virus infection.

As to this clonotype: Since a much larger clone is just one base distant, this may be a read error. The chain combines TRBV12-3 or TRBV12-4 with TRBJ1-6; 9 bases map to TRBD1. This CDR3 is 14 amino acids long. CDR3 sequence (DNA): TGTGCCAGCAGTCTTACAGGGGGCCGGTCACCCTTCCACTTT. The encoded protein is CASSLTGGRSPFHF.

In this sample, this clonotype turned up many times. The CDR3 region has the DNA TGTGCCAGCAGCGGGACAGGGAACTATGGCTACACCTTC. Its translation is CASSGTGNYGYTF. The V and J genes are TRBV12-3 or TRBV12-4 and TRBJ1-2, with 9 bases identical to TRBD1. The CDR3 runs 13 residues. Unmatched junction bases numbered 1, after V lost 6 bases and J lost 2 bases.

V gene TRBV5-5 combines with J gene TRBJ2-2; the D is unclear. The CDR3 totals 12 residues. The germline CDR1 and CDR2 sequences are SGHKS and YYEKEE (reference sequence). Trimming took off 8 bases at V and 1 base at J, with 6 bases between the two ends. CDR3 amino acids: CASWGNTGELFF. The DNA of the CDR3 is TGTGCCAGTTGGGGGAACACCGGGGAGCTGTTTTTT.

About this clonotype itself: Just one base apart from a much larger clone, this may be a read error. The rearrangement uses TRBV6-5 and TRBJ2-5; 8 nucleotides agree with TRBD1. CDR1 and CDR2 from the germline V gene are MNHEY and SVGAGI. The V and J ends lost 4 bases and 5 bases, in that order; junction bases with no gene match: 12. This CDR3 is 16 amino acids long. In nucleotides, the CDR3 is TGTGCCAGCAGTTTACGACAGGGGCGATGGGGGGAGACCCAGTACTTC. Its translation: CASSLRQGRWGETQYF.

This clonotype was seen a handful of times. CDR3 residues: CASSNLGHKREVSTEAFF. The CDR3 region has the DNA TGTGCCAGCAGCAACTTGGGACACAAGCGGGAGGTGAGTACTGAAGCTTTCTTT. V usage is TRBV6-6 and J usage is TRBJ1-1; possible D gene TRBD1, 6 bases. The germline V gene encodes CDR1 MNHNY and CDR2 SVGAGI (reference sequence). The CDR3 runs 18 residues. Deletions cut 6 bases from V and 5 bases from J, with 28 bases between.

Here the CDR3 reads CASSATTSRGNQPQHF. In DNA, the CDR3 is TGTGCCAGCAGTGCCACTACCTCGCGGGGCAATCAGCCCCAGCATTTT. The chain joins TRBV6-1 to TRBJ1-5; no clear D. This CDR3 has 16 residues. Trimming took off 4 bases at V and 2 bases at J, with 15 bases between the two ends. CDR1 is MNHNS and CDR2 is SASEGT in the germline V gene.

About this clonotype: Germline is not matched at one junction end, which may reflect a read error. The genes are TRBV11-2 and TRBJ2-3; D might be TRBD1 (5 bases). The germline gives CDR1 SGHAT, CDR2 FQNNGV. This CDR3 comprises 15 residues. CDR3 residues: CASSLNRTGSDTQYF. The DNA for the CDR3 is TGTGCCAGCAGCCTAAACAGGACCGGGTCAGATACACAGTATTTT.

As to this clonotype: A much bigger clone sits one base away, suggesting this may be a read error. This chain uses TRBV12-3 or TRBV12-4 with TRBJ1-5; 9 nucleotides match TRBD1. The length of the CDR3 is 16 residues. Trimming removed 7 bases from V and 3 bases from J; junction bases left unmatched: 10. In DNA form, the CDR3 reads TGTGCCAGCAACACAGCCGGGACAGGGATCAATCAGCCCCAGCATTTT. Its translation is CASNTAGTGINQPQHF.

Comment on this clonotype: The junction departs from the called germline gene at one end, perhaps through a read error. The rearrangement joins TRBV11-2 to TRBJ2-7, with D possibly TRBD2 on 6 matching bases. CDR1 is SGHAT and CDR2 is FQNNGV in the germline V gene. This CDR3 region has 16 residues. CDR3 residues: CVSSLEFWDWVYEQYF. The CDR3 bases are TGTGTCAGCAGCTTAGAATTCTGGGACTGGGTCTACGAGCAGTACTTC.

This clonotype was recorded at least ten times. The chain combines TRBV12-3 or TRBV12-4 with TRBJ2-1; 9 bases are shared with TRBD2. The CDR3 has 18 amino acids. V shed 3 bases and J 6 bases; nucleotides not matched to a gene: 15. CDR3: CASSFPSLAGGEGNEQFF. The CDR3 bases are TGTGCCAGCAGTTTCCCCAGTCTCGCGGGAGGGGAGGGCAATGAGCAGTTCTTC.

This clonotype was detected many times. CDR3 amino acids: CASRNTYNEQFF. CDR3 sequence (DNA): TGTGCCAGCAGAAATACCTACAATGAGCAGTTCTTC. This rearrangement joins TRBV5-4 to TRBJ2-1; D is ambiguous. Germline V lookup: CDR1 SGHNT, CDR2 YYREEE (reference sequence). With 5 bases removed from V and 2 bases from J, the gap between germline ends came to 5 bases. CDR3 length: 12 residues.

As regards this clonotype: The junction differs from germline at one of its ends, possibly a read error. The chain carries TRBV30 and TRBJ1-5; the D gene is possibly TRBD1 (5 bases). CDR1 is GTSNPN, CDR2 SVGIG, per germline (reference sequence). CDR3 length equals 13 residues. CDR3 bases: TGTGCCTGGAGTGCCCAGGGTGATCAGCTCCAGCATTTT. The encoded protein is CAWSAQGDQLQHF. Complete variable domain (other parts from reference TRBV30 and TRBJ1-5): SQTIHQWPATLVQPVGSPLSLECTVEGTSNPNLYWYRQAAGRGLQLLFYSVGIGQISSEVPQNLSASRPQDRQFILSSKKLLLSDSGFYLCAWSAQGDQLQHFGDGTRLSIL.

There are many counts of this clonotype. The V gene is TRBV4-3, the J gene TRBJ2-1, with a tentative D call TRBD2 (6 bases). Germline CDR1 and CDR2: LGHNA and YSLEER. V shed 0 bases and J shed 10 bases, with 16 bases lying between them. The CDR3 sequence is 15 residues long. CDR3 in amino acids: CASSQDNRRAGEQFF. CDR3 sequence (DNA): TGCGCCAGCAGCCAAGACAATCGGAGGGCAGGCGAGCAGTTCTTC.

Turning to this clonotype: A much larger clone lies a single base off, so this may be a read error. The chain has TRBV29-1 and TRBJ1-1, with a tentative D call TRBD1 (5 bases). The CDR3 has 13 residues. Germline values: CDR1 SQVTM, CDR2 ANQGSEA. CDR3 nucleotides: TGCGGCGTTGAAGAGGGGATTAACACTGAAGCTTTCTTT. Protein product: CGVEEGINTEAFF.

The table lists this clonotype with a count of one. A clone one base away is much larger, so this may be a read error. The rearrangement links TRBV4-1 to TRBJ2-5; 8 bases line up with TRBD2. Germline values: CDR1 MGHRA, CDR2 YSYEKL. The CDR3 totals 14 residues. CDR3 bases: TGCGCCAGCATCCAAGGGGTTAGCGGGACTCCCCAGTACTTC. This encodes CASIQGVSGTPQYF.

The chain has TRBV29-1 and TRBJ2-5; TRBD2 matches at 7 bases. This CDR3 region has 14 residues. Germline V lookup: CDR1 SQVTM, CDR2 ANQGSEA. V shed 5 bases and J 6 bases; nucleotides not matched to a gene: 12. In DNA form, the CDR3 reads TGCAGCGTTAATTTCGCGGGAGAGGGGAAGACCCAGTACTTC. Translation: CSVNFAGEGKTQYF.

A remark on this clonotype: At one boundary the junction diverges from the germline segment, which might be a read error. The CDR3 region is CVSSPWRNRYGEQFF. The DNA of the CDR3 is TGTGTCAGCAGCCCATGGCGGAACCGCTACGGTGAGCAGTTCTTC. The chain couples TRBV6-6 to TRBJ2-1; D not certain. The germline CDR1 and CDR2 sequences are MNHNY and SVGAGI (reference sequence). The CDR3 has 15 residues.

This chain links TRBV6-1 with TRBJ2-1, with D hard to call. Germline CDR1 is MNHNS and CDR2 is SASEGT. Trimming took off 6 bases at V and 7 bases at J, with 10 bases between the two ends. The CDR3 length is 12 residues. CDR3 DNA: TGTGCCAGCAGGTCGAAGGTTAATGAGCAGTTCTTC. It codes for CASRSKVNEQFF.

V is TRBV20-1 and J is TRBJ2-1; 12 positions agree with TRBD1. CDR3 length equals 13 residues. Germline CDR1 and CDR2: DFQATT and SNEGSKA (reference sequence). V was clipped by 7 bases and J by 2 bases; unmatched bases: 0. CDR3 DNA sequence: TGCAGTGGGGACAGGGGGCCCTACAATGAGCAGTTCTTC. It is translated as CSGDRGPYNEQFF.

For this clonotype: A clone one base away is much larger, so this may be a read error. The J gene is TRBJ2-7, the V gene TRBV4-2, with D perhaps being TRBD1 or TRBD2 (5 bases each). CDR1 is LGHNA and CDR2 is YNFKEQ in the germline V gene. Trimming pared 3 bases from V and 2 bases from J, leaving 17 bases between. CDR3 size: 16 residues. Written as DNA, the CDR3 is TGTGCCAGCAGCCAGGGGACGCAGGGCCTTCCCTACGAGCAGTACTTC. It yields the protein CASSQGTQGLPYEQYF.

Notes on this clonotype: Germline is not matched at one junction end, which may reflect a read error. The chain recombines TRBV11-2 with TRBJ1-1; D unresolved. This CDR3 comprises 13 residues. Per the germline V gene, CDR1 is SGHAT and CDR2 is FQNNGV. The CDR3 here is CASSLEGNSEAFF. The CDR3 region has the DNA TGTGCCAGCAGCCTGGAAGGGAACTCTGAAGCTTTCTTT. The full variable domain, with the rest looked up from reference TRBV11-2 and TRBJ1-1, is EAGVAQSPRYKIIEKRQSVAFWCNPISGHATLYWYQQILGQGPKLLIQFQNNGVVDDSQLPKDRFSAERLKGVDSTLKIQPAKLEDSAVYLCASSLEGNSEAFFGQGTRLTVV.